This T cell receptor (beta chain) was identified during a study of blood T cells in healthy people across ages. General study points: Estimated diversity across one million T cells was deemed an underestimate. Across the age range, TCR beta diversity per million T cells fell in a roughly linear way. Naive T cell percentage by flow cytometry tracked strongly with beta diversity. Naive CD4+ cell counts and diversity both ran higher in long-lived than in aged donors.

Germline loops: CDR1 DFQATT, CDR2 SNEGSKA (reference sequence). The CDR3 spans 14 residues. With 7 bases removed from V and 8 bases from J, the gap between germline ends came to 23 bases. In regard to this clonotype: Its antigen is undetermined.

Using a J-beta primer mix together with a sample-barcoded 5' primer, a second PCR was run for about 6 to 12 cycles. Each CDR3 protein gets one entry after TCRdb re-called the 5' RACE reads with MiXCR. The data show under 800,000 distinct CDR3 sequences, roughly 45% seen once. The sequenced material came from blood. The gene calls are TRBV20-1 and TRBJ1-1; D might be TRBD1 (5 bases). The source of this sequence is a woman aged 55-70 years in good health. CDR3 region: CSGLGGASGKEAFF. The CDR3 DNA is TGCAGTGGATTAGGAGGCGCGTCAGGGAAGGAAGCTTTCTTT.